This T cell receptor beta chain came from a study of blood T cell repertoires in COVID-19 (TCRdb year 2020). Looking at the study overall: Samples covering the acute and convalescent phases of COVID-19 were provided by collaborators in the United States, Italy and Spain. The prospective study material was composed of cDNA or gDNA derived from T cells, B-cell-depleted T cells, or PBMCs. The dataset comprised deeply sampled blood TCRbeta repertoires from subjects exposed to, actively infected with, or recovered from COVID-19. A freely available public database, intended as a resource for researchers studying the immune response to SARS-CoV-2, is where the repertoires were released. Samples came from the ongoing ImmuneRACE study (first 160 participants) plus 1,254 subjects from 6 global collaborators. Sample metadata almost always included a de-identified subject ID, COVID-19 status, age in years and sex. HLA class I and class II types, where available, came from metadata supplied by the sample provider rather than from assay-based typing.

CDR1 MDHEN and CDR2 SYDVKM were looked up in the germline V gene. V ends up 6 bases short and J 2 bases short, with an unmatched junction base count of 12. The CDR3 sequence holds 17 residues, the cysteine and phenylalanine included. Of the read, only the CDR3 DNA is kept; its 51 bases are in frame from base 1. What the study reported, not specific to this receptor: How much clinical and demographic metadata was included differed by source and by participant, and the metadata was provided uncurated.

The immunoSEQ Assay, a bias-controlled multiplex PCR, was used to amplify TCRbeta CDR3 regions from genomic DNA. The original pipeline was this. Within the assay, amplification of reference gene primers was used to estimate how many nucleated cells each sample contained. Sequence reads were collapsed and filtered to measure the absolute abundance of every unique TCRbeta CDR3 rearrangement. Productive Simpson clonality was computed per sample as the square root of Simpson's diversity index over productive rearrangements. The table comes from immuneACCESS by way of TCRdb, which keeps in-frame sequences with V and J called. Part of the clones is missing from these tables; in studies checked, under half for an unresolved V gene and the rest for unknown reasons. That table furnishes V, J and clone size, whereas the DNA furnished D and trimming. The sample profile shows roughly 77,000 clones; more than 80% of them were found once. The ten largest clonotypes hold roughly 6.8% of the sample.

Collaborating institutions collected whole blood in K2EDTA tubes following their own protocols. Collaborator samples were shipped for TCRbeta analysis as frozen whole blood, isolated PBMCs, or DNA extracted from either sample type. On this clone: Its recognized antigen is unknown. No base quality information exists; no much larger clone differs at one position.

The origin of this receptor is a woman aged 80 or over with active COVID-19. What was sequenced was peripheral blood. This sequence uses TRBV28 and TRBJ2-7; 11 middle bases align to TRBD1. DNA sequence: TGTGCCAGCAGCCCTTTCTGGACAGGGGGCTCCACCTACGAGCAGTACTTC. This gives the protein CASSPFWTGGSTYEQYF.